Following are 21 T cell receptor beta chains from one sample sequenced in a study of a mutant IDH1 vaccine in newly diagnosed glioma. The repertoire was sequenced with immunoSEQ multiplex PCR; TCRdb's copy has only in-frame clones and lacks some. The table lists tens of thousands of clones, roughly 80% of them singletons. Time point described: week 5, during vaccination. With topical imiquimod, each dose of the vaccine consisted of 300 ug of mutant IDH1 20-mer peptide. For these TCRs, the target antigens are not known. The sample here was PBMCs, taken from a glioma patient whose treatment included an IDH1 peptide vaccine. Source of these receptors: a man aged 50 to 59 with glioma.

The gene calls are TRBV28 and TRBJ1-2; 9 nucleotides agree with TRBD1. This CDR3 region has 17 residues. V lost 4 bases, J lost 5 bases, and 14 bases stayed unmatched. Per germline, CDR1 MDHEN and CDR2 SYDVKM. The CDR3 sequence: CASSSKRYRGRDYGYTF. The DNA for the CDR3 is TGTGCCAGCAGTTCGAAACGGTACAGGGGGCGCGATTATGGCTACACCTTC.

This clone has a handful of counts. V gene TRBV6-4 combines with J gene TRBJ2-1; 10 positions match TRBD2. Germline V CDR1 and CDR2: MRHNA, SNTAGT. The V and J ends lost 4 bases and 0 bases, in that order; junction bases with no gene match: 0. This CDR3 has 15 residues. The CDR3 region has the DNA TGTGCCAGCAGTGGGACTAGCGGCTCCTACAATGAGCAGTTCTTC. It translates to CASSGTSGSYNEQFF.

The rearrangement joins TRBV5-4 to TRBJ2-1, with 15 bases matching TRBD2. The length of the CDR3 is 13 residues. The junction had 4 bases not matched to a gene; V was cut back by 10 bases and J by 8 bases. Germline CDR1 reads SGHNT; CDR2 reads YYREEE (reference sequence). The CDR3 spells CAGGLAGGDEQFF. CDR3 DNA: TGTGCCGGGGGACTAGCGGGGGGCGATGAGCAGTTCTTC.

This chain links TRBV4-3 with TRBJ2-3; 9 bases map to TRBD2. The CDR3 contains 15 residues. Trimming took 1 base from V and 4 from J; bases not matched to a gene: 3. Germline CDR1 reads LGHNA; CDR2 reads YSLEER. Here the CDR3 DNA reads TGCGCCAGCAGCCAAGCTAGCGGGGACCCAGATACGCAGTATTTT. Translated, it gives CASSQASGDPDTQYF.

This clone showed up just once. This rearrangement joins TRBV7-8 to TRBJ2-7; TRBD2 matches 9 bases. CDR3 length: 17 amino acids. Unmatched junction bases numbered 7, after V lost 1 base and J lost 0 bases. Germline V lookup: CDR1 SGHVS, CDR2 FQNEAQ. The CDR3 region has the DNA TGTGCCAGCAGCTTAGTCTCTAGCGGGACGAGCTCCTACGAGCAGTACTTC. The encoded protein is CASSLVSSGTSSYEQYF.

This chain uses TRBV25-1 with TRBJ1-2, with D unresolved. Trimming took off 7 bases at V and 2 bases at J, with 8 bases between the two ends. Per the germline V gene, CDR1 is MGHDK and CDR2 is SYGVNS. CDR3 length: 12 amino acids. CDR3 bases: TGTGCCAGCACAGACGGAAACTATGGCTACACCTTC. Protein: CASTDGNYGYTF.

The J gene is TRBJ1-4, the V gene TRBV4-3; a possible D gene is TRBD1 (6 bases). Looked up from germline, CDR1 is LGHNA and CDR2 is YSLEER. The CDR3 is 14 residues long. V was cut by 4 bases and J by 7 bases, with 13 bases left in between. The CDR3, as DNA: TGCGCCAGCAGCCCCCAGGGGATCACTGAAAAACTGTTTTTT. This gives the protein CASSPQGITEKLFF.

The chain combines TRBV2 with TRBJ2-7, with 10 bases lining up with TRBD1. The J segment lost 2 bases and the V segment lost 6 bases, leaving 1 base of the junction unmatched. The CDR3 spans 13 residues. The germline V gene has CDR1 SNHLY and CDR2 FYNNEI. The CDR3 spells CASSGQGAYEQYF. The CDR3 nucleotides are TGTGCCAGCAGCGGACAGGGGGCCTACGAGCAGTACTTC.

The CDR3 DNA is TGTGCCAGCTCCCTAAGAGGCAGGGGTCGGGATCAGCCCCAGCATTTT. It yields the protein CASSLRGRGRDQPQHF. The V call is TRBV18, the J call TRBJ1-5; weak D call: TRBD1 (6 bases). Germline CDR1 is KGHSH and CDR2 is LQKENI. The germline V and J ends were trimmed by 6 bases and 5 bases, with 20 bases remaining between them. The CDR3 extends over 16 amino acids.

This chain uses TRBV19 with TRBJ2-7, with D unclear. V dropped 3 bases and J dropped 0 bases, with 9 bases sitting between them. CDR1 and CDR2 (germline): LNHDA, SQIVND (reference sequence). The CDR3 covers 14 residues. CDR3 residues: CASSMLPGSYEQYF. DNA for the CDR3: TGTGCCAGTAGTATGTTGCCGGGCTCCTACGAGCAGTACTTC.

This clone occurred a few times. V gene TRBV28 combines with J gene TRBJ1-1; D is unresolved. CDR1 MDHEN and CDR2 SYDVKM come from the germline V gene. V lost 6 bases to trimming and J lost 0 bases, with 8 bases between them. The CDR3 sequence is 13 residues long. CDR3 residues: CASRHPLNTEAFF. CDR3 in DNA: TGTGCCAGCAGACACCCCTTGAACACTGAAGCTTTCTTT.

V and J are TRBV19 and TRBJ1-1, with a tentative D call TRBD1 (6 bases). The V end lost 7 bases, the J end lost 1 base, and 7 bases lay between the germline ends. The CDR3 length is 12 residues. From germline, CDR1 is LNHDA and CDR2 SQIVND (reference sequence). This CDR3 is CASIQGNTEAFF. CDR3 bases: TGTGCCAGTATACAGGGGAACACTGAAGCTTTCTTT.

This clone was recorded a few times. This chain uses TRBV7-2 with TRBJ1-5, with D possibly matching TRBD1 (6 bases). V dropped 5 bases and J dropped 4 bases, with 9 bases sitting between them. Germline assignment: CDR1 SGHTA and CDR2 FQGNSA. The CDR3 has 13 amino acids. The DNA for the CDR3 is TGTGCCAGCAGCCGACAGGTAAATCAGCCCCAGCATTTT. It specifies CASSRQVNQPQHF.

The V gene is TRBV29-1, the J gene TRBJ1-2; a possible D gene is TRBD1 (5 bases). The germline V and J ends were trimmed by 2 bases and 7 bases, with 8 bases remaining between them. This CDR3 has 11 residues. Germline V gene data show CDR1 as SQVTM and CDR2 as ANQGSEA. For the CDR3, the DNA is TGCAGCGTTGAAATAGGGGTTGGCTACACCTTC. Its translation is CSVEIGVGYTF. Drawing the rest from reference TRBV29-1 and TRBJ1-2, the complete variable domain is SAVISQKPSRDICQRGTSLTIQCQVDSQVTMMFWYRQQPGQSLTLIATANQGSEATYESGFVIDKFPISRPNLTFSTLTVSNMSPEDSSIYLCSVEIGVGYTFGSGTRLTVV.

V is TRBV6-6 and J is TRBJ1-1, with a weak D call TRBD1 (5 bases). CDR1 is MNHNY and CDR2 is SVGAGI in the germline V gene (reference sequence). V lost 3 bases and J lost 4, with 12 bases in between. The CDR3 has 14 residues. CDR3 amino acids: CASSYERGATEAFF. The CDR3 DNA reads TGTGCCAGCAGTTATGAACGCGGGGCCACTGAAGCTTTCTTT.

V is TRBV30 and J is TRBJ1-3; a weak D match, TRBD1 (5 bases). From germline, CDR1 is GTSNPN and CDR2 SVGIG (reference sequence). Trimming pared 3 bases from V and 0 bases from J, leaving 9 bases between. The CDR3 covers 14 residues. This chain's CDR3 is CAWRGPYSGNTIYF. In nucleotides, the CDR3 is TGTGCCTGGAGGGGACCCTACTCTGGAAACACCATATATTTT.

The chain employs TRBV7-2 and TRBJ2-3, with 7 bases fitting TRBD1. Germline CDR1 is SGHTA and CDR2 is FQGNSA. J was trimmed by 2 bases and V by 2 bases; bases with no gene match: 4. The CDR3 runs to 15 residues. CDR3 sequence: CASSLIGGFTDTQYF. CDR3 DNA sequence: TGTGCCAGCAGCTTAATAGGGGGCTTCACAGATACGCAGTATTTT.

The chain combines TRBV19 with TRBJ1-4; D is perhaps TRBD1 (5 bases). The germline V gene encodes CDR1 LNHDA and CDR2 SQIVND (reference sequence). The CDR3 is 12 residues long. Trimming took off 9 bases at V and 4 bases at J, with 9 bases between the two ends. The CDR3 DNA is TGTGCCAGCGGGACCCGTAATGAAAAACTGTTTTTT. This encodes CASGTRNEKLFF.

Comments on this clone: The same CDR3 can be traced to other DNA sequences in this sample. Here the CDR3 reads CASSLGPGQGTGELFF. The CDR3 DNA reads TGTGCCAGCAGCTTAGGACCGGGACAGGGGACTGGGGAGCTGTTTTTT. This rearrangement joins TRBV7-9 to TRBJ2-2, with 10 nucleotides matching TRBD1. CDR1 is SEHNR and CDR2 is FQNEAQ in the germline V gene (reference sequence). V dropped 1 base and J dropped 8; count of bases not matched to a gene: 7. The CDR3 covers 16 residues.

This chain uses TRBV14 with TRBJ1-1; D not certain. V lost 1 base to trimming and J lost 7 bases, with 4 bases between them. Germline lookup yields CDR1 SGHDN and CDR2 FVKESK. This CDR3 has 11 amino acids. The CDR3 here is CASSQVGEAFF. In DNA form, the CDR3 reads TGTGCCAGCAGCCAAGTCGGTGAAGCTTTCTTT.

This chain uses TRBV6-1 with TRBJ1-4; 7 nucleotides align to TRBD1. Trimming cost V 1 base and J 5 bases; bases outside gene matches: 4. The germline CDR1 and CDR2 sequences are MNHNS and SASEGT. The CDR3 is 15 amino acids. Here the CDR3 reads CASSEGGTVNEKLFF. The CDR3 nucleotides read TGTGCCAGCAGTGAAGGTGGGACAGTGAATGAAAAACTGTTTTTT.